The 31 T cell receptor beta chains reported below all come from one sample, sequenced in a study of post-analysis software for immune sequencing data. Findings of the study overall: There were roughly five TRBV segments more frequent in patients than controls, and TRBV5-6, TRBV5-1 and TRBV20-1 were among them.

Unique molecular identifiers were built into the TCR beta cDNA libraries. A single record per CDR3 protein comes from TCRdb applying MiXCR to the PCR reads. The sample yields roughly 410,000 distinct CDR3 sequences, approximately 38% seen once. No antigen has been assigned to these receptors. Sequencing input: blood. Source of these receptors: a girl aged 5-17 years with multiple sclerosis.

This chain joins TRBV4-1 and TRBJ2-7; 13 bases align to TRBD2. Trimming removed 4 bases from V and 6 bases from J; junction bases left unmatched: 6. Germline CDR1 reads MGHRA; CDR2 reads YSYEKL. This CDR3 is 15 amino acids long. The CDR3 spells CASSRTSGGAIEQYF. In DNA form, the CDR3 reads TGCGCCAGCAGCCGAACTAGCGGGGGGGCTATCGAGCAGTACTTC.

CDR3 loop: CATRVGPIGRDHLAKNIQYF. CDR3 DNA: TGTGCCACCAGAGTTGGACCTATCGGCAGGGACCATTTAGCCAAAAACATTCAGTACTTC. The V call is TRBV15, the J call TRBJ2-4, with D perhaps matching TRBD1 or TRBD2 (5 bases each). Trimming cost V 6 bases and J 0 bases, with 27 bases left between them. The germline V gene encodes CDR1 LNHNV and CDR2 YYDKDF (reference sequence). This CDR3 contains 20 residues.

In its sample, this clonotype was seen many times. The J gene is TRBJ2-7, the V gene TRBV2; 7 bases match TRBD1. Trimming at V came to 0 bases and at J to 2 bases, leaving 4 bases not matched to a gene. Germline values: CDR1 SNHLY, CDR2 FYNNEI. This CDR3 has 15 amino acids. The CDR3 region has the DNA TGTGCCAGCAGTGAAGCTGGGACAGTGACCTACGAGCAGTACTTC. It translates to CASSEAGTVTYEQYF.

This clonotype was seen a few times. This chain uses TRBV6-5 with TRBJ2-1; possible D gene TRBD2, 5 bases. V lost 5 bases and J lost 6, with 17 bases in between. CDR1 and CDR2 (germline): MNHEY, SVGAGI. CDR3 length equals 15 residues. This CDR3 reads CASSKLGGAINEQFF. CDR3 sequence (DNA): TGTGCCAGCAGTAAACTAGGAGGAGCGATCAATGAGCAGTTCTTC.

The sample holds one count of this clonotype. This chain joins TRBV24-1 and TRBJ2-3; the match to TRBD2 covers 7 bases. Germline V lookup: CDR1 KGHDR, CDR2 SFDVKD. The CDR3 spans 14 residues. With 5 bases clipped from V and 1 base from J, the junction kept 2 bases outside the gene matches. The CDR3 spells CATSGTSGTDTQYF. The CDR3 DNA sequence: TGTGCCACCAGTGGTACTAGCGGCACAGATACGCAGTATTTT.

The chain employs TRBV6-1 and TRBJ2-2; D gene uncertain. Looked up from germline, CDR1 is MNHNS and CDR2 is SASEGT. The V end was cut by 5 bases, the J end by 0 bases, with 19 bases between. This CDR3 is 18 amino acids long. The CDR3 DNA reads as TGTGCCAGCAGTAAACATCCCAACATGTGGTCGAACACCGGGGAGCTGTTTTTT. Its protein is CASSKHPNMWSNTGELFF.

This clonotype was found a few times. The rearrangement uses TRBV7-8 and TRBJ2-7, with TRBD1 identical over 7 bases. V was clipped by 1 base and J by 3 bases; unmatched bases: 6. Germline values: CDR1 SGHVS, CDR2 FQNEAQ. The length of the CDR3 is 15 residues. The CDR3 protein is CASSLETGTLYEQYF. For the CDR3, the DNA is TGTGCCAGCAGCTTAGAGACAGGGACCCTCTACGAGCAGTACTTC.

This clonotype appeared once. This chain uses TRBV2 with TRBJ2-7; TRBD1 aligns across 8 bases. The germline V gene encodes CDR1 SNHLY and CDR2 FYNNEI. This CDR3 has 15 residues. The V and J ends lost 5 bases and 1 base, in that order; junction bases with no gene match: 7. CDR3 DNA: TGTGCCAGCAGTAGCTGGACAGGGTCATCCTACGAGCAGTACGTC. Amino acids: CASSSWTGSSYEQYV.

This clonotype was recorded a few times. The rearrangement joins TRBV5-1 to TRBJ2-7; TRBD1 or TRBD2 may be the D gene (5 bases each). Germline V gives CDR1 SGHRS, CDR2 YFSETQ. The CDR3 spans 14 residues. V was shortened by 3 bases and J by 0 bases, with 10 bases between the two germline ends. The CDR3 is CASSSSGSSYEQYF. DNA of the CDR3: TGCGCCAGCAGCTCGTCAGGGAGCTCCTACGAGCAGTACTTC.

The chain uses TRBV6-5 and TRBJ1-2; D may be TRBD1 (6 bases). Germline-derived CDR1 and CDR2 are MNHEY and SVGAGI. V lost 5 bases and J 6 bases, leaving 19 bases between the germline ends. The CDR3 sequence is 15 residues long. The CDR3 bases are TGTGCCAGCAGTGCAGCCGGGACACCTGGGGATGGCTACACCTTC. This encodes CASSAAGTPGDGYTF.

This sequence joins TRBV20-1 and TRBJ1-5; 8 nucleotides agree with TRBD1. The CDR3 is made up of 15 amino acids. Germline CDR1 reads DFQATT; CDR2 reads SNEGSKA (reference sequence). Trimming took 8 bases from V and 6 from J; bases not matched to a gene: 15. The CDR3 DNA is TGCAGTTACATGGATGAACAGGGGGTGGGTCAGCCCCAGCATTTT. Translated: CSYMDEQGVGQPQHF.

The table lists this clonotype with a few counts. V and J are TRBV12-3 or TRBV12-4 and TRBJ1-5; possibly TRBD1 for D (6 bases). The V and J ends lost 6 bases and 0 bases respectively, with 15 bases between them. The CDR3 loop spans 16 amino acids. The CDR3 nucleotides are TGTGCCAGCAGATTCGGACAGAAGGATAGCAATCAGCCCCAGCATTTT. Amino acids: CASRFGQKDSNQPQHF.

The rearrangement links TRBV5-1 to TRBJ1-6; no clear D gene. The CDR3 has 17 amino acids. Germline CDR1 and CDR2: SGHRS and YFSETQ. V lost 0 bases and J lost 4, with 14 bases in between. The CDR3 spells CASSLVGSTDYNSPLHF. In DNA, the CDR3 is TGCGCCAGCAGCTTGGTAGGTTCGACGGATTATAATTCACCCCTCCACTTT.

This chain links TRBV7-9 with TRBJ1-1; D not certain. Germline-derived CDR1 and CDR2 are SEHNR and FQNEAQ (reference sequence). CDR3 size: 15 residues. V shed 5 bases and J shed 1 base, with 14 bases lying between them. The CDR3 DNA is TGTGCCAGCAGCCTCCCAGCTCCTGCGAACACTGAAGCTTTCTTT. This gives the protein CASSLPAPANTEAFF.

V is TRBV7-2 and J is TRBJ2-1; the match to TRBD2 covers 7 bases. CDR1 SGHTA and CDR2 FQGNSA come from the germline V gene. The J segment lost 2 bases and the V segment lost 4 bases, leaving 5 bases of the junction unmatched. The CDR3 loop spans 15 amino acids. CDR3 coding DNA: TGTGCCAGCAGCTCCGAGCGGGGTCCCTACAATGAGCAGTTCTTC. Protein sequence: CASSSERGPYNEQFF.

Only a few counts were recorded for this clonotype. The gene calls are TRBV4-1 and TRBJ2-4; 11 bases fit TRBD2. The germline V gene encodes CDR1 MGHRA and CDR2 YSYEKL. CDR3 length equals 17 residues. Trimming at V came to 2 bases and at J to 10 bases, leaving 13 bases not matched to a gene. Here the CDR3 DNA reads TGCGCCAGCAGCCAACAGACCTATAGCGGGGGGGCCGAAATTCAGTACTTC. It is translated as CASSQQTYSGGAEIQYF.

At least ten counts were recorded for this clonotype. The chain is built from TRBV12-3 or TRBV12-4 and TRBJ2-5; D not certain. The CDR3 sequence is 11 residues long. V was pared by 6 bases and J by 5 bases, with 7 bases between. Here the CDR3 reads CASSPSETQYF. The CDR3 DNA reads TGTGCCAGCAGCCCATCGGAGACCCAGTACTTC.

This clonotype was detected only a few times. The V call is TRBV12-5, the J call TRBJ2-2, with D unresolved. V was clipped by 1 base and J by 2 bases, with 8 bases between them. The CDR3 loop spans 15 amino acids. The germline V gene encodes CDR1 LGHNT and CDR2 FRNRAP. CDR3 coding DNA: TGTGCTAGTGGTTTGGGGGTGACTAACACCGGGGAGCTGTTTTTT. It translates to CASGLGVTNTGELFF.

This clonotype was detected only a few times. As DNA, the CDR3 is TGCAGTGCTGTCGATAGCGGGGGGCCCTCCTACGAGCAGTACTTC. Its translation is CSAVDSGGPSYEQYF. The chain couples TRBV20-1 to TRBJ2-7, with 10 bases identical to TRBD2. V was pared by 5 bases and J by 0 bases, with 7 bases of the junction left unmatched. The V gene's germline CDR1 is DFQATT and CDR2 SNEGSKA (reference sequence). The CDR3 contains 15 residues.

CDR3 region: CASSFTGNYEQYF. The CDR3 nucleotides are TGCGCCAGCAGCTTTACAGGCAACTACGAGCAGTACTTC. The chain links TRBV5-1 to TRBJ2-7, with D perhaps TRBD1 (5 bases). CDR1 and CDR2 (germline): SGHRS, YFSETQ. The germline V and J ends were trimmed by 2 bases and 3 bases, with 9 bases remaining between them. The CDR3 sequence is 13 residues long.

This clonotype was observed many times. The chain carries TRBV27 and TRBJ2-7; D gene unclear. Germline lookup yields CDR1 MNHEY and CDR2 SMNVEV (reference sequence). CDR3 length: 13 residues. V lost 3 bases, J lost 1 base, and 7 bases lay in between. The DNA of the CDR3 is TGTGCCAGCAGTTTTACAAGTTCCTACGAGCAGTACTTC. Residues: CASSFTSSYEQYF.

J is TRBJ1-2 and V is TRBV12-3 or TRBV12-4; D unclear. The CDR3 has 13 residues. V was trimmed by 6 bases and J by 1 base, leaving 9 bases between them. As DNA, the CDR3 is TGTGCCAGCAGCTTACCCCATAACTATGGCTACACCTTC. Its protein product is CASSLPHNYGYTF.

The chain recombines TRBV6-2 or TRBV6-3 with TRBJ2-1, with 8 nucleotides matching TRBD1. The germline CDR1 and CDR2 sequences are MNHEY and SVGEGT. CDR3 length: 15 residues. V shed 6 bases and J 4 bases; nucleotides not matched to a gene: 8. DNA of the CDR3: TGTGCCAGCAGAGGACCGGGACAGGCTTACAATGAGCAGTTCTTC. It yields the protein CASRGPGQAYNEQFF.

CDR3 region: CASSFVRDPASGEQFF. Here the CDR3 DNA reads TGTGCCAGCAGCTTCGTCCGGGACCCTGCCAGCGGTGAGCAGTTCTTC. The chain links TRBV7-6 to TRBJ2-1, with D perhaps given as TRBD1 or TRBD2 (5 bases each). V lost 3 bases and J 9 bases, leaving 21 bases between the germline ends. The CDR3 is 16 residues long. Germline V lookup: CDR1 SGHVS, CDR2 FNYEAQ. Using reference TRBV7-6 and TRBJ2-1 for the parts outside the CDR3, the full variable domain is GAGVSQSPRYKVTKRGQDVALRCDPISGHVSLYWYRQALGQGPEFLTYFNYEAQQDKSGLPNDRFSAERPEGSISTLTIQRTEQRDSAMYRCASSFVRDPASGEQFFGPGTRLTVL.

In its sample, this clonotype was seen a few times. This chain links TRBV9 with TRBJ2-4, with D perhaps matching TRBD1 (5 bases). Germline assignment: CDR1 SGDLS and CDR2 YYNGEE. This CDR3 region has 12 residues. Trimming shortened V by 3 bases and J by 6 bases, and 7 bases separated the two germline ends. CDR3 DNA: TGTGCCAGCAGCGATGACAGAAACATTCAGTACTTC. It yields the protein CASSDDRNIQYF.

V is TRBV12-3 or TRBV12-4 and J is TRBJ2-3, with 8 bases fitting TRBD2. With V trimmed by 4 bases and J by 5 bases, 8 bases remained unmatched. The CDR3 has 15 amino acids. This chain's CDR3 is CASSWGLGGLDTQYF. Here the CDR3 DNA reads TGTGCCAGCAGTTGGGGACTAGGAGGATTAGATACGCAGTATTTT.

The chain has TRBV3-1 and TRBJ2-5; TRBD1 might be the D (7 bases). Germline V CDR1 and CDR2: LGHDT, YNNKEL (reference sequence). This CDR3 has 16 amino acids. Trimming took off 0 bases at V and 11 bases at J, with 22 bases between the two ends. CDR3 residues: CASSQDSAGGPREQYF. CDR3 coding DNA: TGTGCCAGCAGCCAAGATTCAGCAGGGGGGCCGAGAGAGCAGTACTTC.

The chain is built from TRBV5-1 and TRBJ2-7; 8 nucleotides align to TRBD2. The germline V gene has CDR1 SGHRS and CDR2 YFSETQ. This CDR3 is 16 amino acids long. V trimming: 3 bases; J trimming: 5 bases; junction bases outside the gene matches: 13. The CDR3, as DNA: TGCGCCAGCAGCTCCACAGTGTTGCGGGGGGTAGACGAGCAGTACTTC. Its translation: CASSSTVLRGVDEQYF.

This clonotype occurred once. This chain connects TRBV7-9 to TRBJ2-1, with TRBD1 matching over 10 bases. This CDR3 region has 15 residues. After removal of 4 bases from V and 5 bases from J, the junction contained 5 bases not matched to a gene. The germline CDR1 and CDR2 sequences are SEHNR and FQNEAQ (reference sequence). The CDR3 nucleotides are TGTGCCAGCAGCTCCCGGGACAGGGGCAACAATGAGCAGTTCTTC. The encoded protein is CASSSRDRGNNEQFF.

This clonotype has a handful of counts. The chain links TRBV6-5 to TRBJ1-2, with 7 bases matching TRBD1. V lost 8 bases, J lost 3 bases, and 6 bases stayed unmatched. CDR1 is MNHEY and CDR2 is SVGAGI in the germline V gene. The CDR3 sequence is 13 residues long. DNA of the CDR3: TGTGCCAGCCGCAGGGGGTTTGACTATGGCTACACCTTC. Amino acid sequence: CASRRGFDYGYTF.

This clonotype was seen a few times. The rearrangement links TRBV20-1 to TRBJ1-2; D ambiguous. The germline V gene encodes CDR1 DFQATT and CDR2 SNEGSKA (reference sequence). V gave up 1 base and J gave up 8 bases, with 20 bases separating them. The CDR3 is made up of 15 amino acids. The CDR3 sequence: CSARVPSGRLRGYTF. DNA of the CDR3: TGCAGTGCTAGAGTGCCAAGTGGACGTCTCCGGGGCTACACCTTC.